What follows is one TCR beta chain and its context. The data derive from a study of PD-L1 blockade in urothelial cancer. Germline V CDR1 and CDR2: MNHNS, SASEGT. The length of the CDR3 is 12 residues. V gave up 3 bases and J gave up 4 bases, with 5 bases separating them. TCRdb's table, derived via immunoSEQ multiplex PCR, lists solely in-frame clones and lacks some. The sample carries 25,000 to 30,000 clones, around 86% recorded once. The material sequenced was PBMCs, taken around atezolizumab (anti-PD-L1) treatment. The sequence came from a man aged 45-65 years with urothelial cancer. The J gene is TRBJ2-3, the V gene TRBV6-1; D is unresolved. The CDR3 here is CASSDPPDTQYF. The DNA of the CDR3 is TGTGCCAGCAGTGACCCTCCAGATACGCAGTATTTT.